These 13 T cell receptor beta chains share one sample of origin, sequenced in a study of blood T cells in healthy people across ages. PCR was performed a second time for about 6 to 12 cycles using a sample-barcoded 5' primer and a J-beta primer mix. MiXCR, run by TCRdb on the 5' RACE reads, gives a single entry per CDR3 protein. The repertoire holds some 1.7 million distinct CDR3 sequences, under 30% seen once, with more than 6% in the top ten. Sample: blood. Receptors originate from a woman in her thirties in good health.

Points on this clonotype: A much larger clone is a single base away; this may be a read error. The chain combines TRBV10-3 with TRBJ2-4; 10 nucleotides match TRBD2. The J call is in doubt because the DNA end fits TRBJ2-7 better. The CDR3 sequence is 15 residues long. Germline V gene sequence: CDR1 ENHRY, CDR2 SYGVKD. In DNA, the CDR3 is TGTGCCGTCAGTGTTGGGCTAGCGGGAGACAGCGAGCAGTACTTC. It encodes CAVSVGLAGDSEQYF.

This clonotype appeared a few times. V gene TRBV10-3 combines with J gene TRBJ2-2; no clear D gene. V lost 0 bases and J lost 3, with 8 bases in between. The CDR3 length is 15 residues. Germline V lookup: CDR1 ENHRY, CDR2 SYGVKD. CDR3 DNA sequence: TGTGCCATCAGTGAGTCGCCGCAGTACACCGGGGAGCTGTTTTTT. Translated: CAISESPQYTGELFF.

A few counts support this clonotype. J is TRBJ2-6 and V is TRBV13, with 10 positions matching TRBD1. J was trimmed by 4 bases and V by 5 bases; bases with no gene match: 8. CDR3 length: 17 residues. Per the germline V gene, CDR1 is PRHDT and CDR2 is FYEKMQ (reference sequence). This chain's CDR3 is CASSVWGQGRGANVLTF. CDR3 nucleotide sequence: TGTGCCAGCAGCGTGTGGGGACAGGGGCGAGGGGCCAACGTCCTGACTTTC.

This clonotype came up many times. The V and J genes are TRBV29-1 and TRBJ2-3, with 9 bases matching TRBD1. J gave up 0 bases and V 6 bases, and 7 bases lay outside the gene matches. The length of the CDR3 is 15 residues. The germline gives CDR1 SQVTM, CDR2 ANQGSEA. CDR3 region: CSVLDRGTSTDTQYF. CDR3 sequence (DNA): TGCAGCGTGCTTGACAGGGGGACTAGCACAGATACGCAGTATTTT.

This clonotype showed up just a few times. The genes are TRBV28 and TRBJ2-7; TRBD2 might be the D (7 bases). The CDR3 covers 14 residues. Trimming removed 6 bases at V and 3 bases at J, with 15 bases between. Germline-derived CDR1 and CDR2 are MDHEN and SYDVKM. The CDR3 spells CASRGGGLIYEQYF. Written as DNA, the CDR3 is TGTGCCAGCAGAGGGGGGGGCCTCATCTACGAGCAGTACTTC. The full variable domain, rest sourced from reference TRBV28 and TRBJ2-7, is DVKVTQSSRYLVKRTGEKVFLECVQDMDHENMFWYRQDPGLGLRLIYFSYDVKMKEKGDIPEGYSVSREKKERFSLILESASTNQTSMYLCASRGGGLIYEQYFGPGTRLTVT.

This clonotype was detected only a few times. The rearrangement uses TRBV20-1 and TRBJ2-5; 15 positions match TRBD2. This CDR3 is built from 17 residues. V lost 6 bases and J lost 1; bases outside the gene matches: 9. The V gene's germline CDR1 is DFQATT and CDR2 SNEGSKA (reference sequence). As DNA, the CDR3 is TGCAGTGCCCTCGGGGGACTAGCGGGGGGTACCCAAGAGACCCAGTACTTC. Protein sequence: CSALGGLAGGTQETQYF.

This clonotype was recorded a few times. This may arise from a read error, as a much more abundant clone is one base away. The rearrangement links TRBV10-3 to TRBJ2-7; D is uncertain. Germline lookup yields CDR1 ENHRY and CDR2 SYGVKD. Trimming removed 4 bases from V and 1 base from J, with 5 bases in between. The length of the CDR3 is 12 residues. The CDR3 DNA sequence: TGTGCCATCAGTGTGGGGTCCTACGAGCAGTACTTC. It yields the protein CAISVGSYEQYF.

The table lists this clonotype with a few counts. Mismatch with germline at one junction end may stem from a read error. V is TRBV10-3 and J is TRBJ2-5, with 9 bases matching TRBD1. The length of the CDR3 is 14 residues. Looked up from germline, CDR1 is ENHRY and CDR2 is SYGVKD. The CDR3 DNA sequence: TGTACCATCAGTGAGACAGGGGGCCAAGAGACCCAGTACTTC. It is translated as CTISETGGQETQYF.

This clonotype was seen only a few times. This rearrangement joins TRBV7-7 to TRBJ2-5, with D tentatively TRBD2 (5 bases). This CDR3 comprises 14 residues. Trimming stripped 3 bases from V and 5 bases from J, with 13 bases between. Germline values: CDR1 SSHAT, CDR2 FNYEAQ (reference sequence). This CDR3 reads CASSFKARGETQYF. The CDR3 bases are TGTGCCAGCAGCTTTAAGGCCCGAGGGGAGACCCAGTACTTC. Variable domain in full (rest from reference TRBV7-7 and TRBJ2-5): GAGVSQSPRYKVTKRGQDVTLRCDPISSHATLYWYQQALGQGPEFLTYFNYEAQPDKSGLPSDRFSAERPEGSISTLTIQRTEQRDSAMYRCASSFKARGETQYFGPGTRLLVL.

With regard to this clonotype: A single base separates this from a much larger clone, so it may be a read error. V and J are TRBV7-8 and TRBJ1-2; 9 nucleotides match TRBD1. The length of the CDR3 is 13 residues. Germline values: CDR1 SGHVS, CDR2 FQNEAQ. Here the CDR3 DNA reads TGTGCCGGCAGCCCGGGGACAGGGCCCGGCTACACCTTC. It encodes CAGSPGTGPGYTF.

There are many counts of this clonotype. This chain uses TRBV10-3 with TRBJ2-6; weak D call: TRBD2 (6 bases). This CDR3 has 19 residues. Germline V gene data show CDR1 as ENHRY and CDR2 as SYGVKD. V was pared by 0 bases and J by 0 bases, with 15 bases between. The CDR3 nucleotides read TGTGCCATCAGTGAGTCGGGTGCAGCCGGGAGCTCTGGGGCCAACGTCCTGACTTTC. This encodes CAISESGAAGSSGANVLTF.

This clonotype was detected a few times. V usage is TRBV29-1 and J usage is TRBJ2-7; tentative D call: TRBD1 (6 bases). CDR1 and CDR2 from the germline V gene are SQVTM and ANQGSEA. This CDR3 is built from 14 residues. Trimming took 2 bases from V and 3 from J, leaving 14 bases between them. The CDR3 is CSVELGRGVYEQYF. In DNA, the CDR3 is TGCAGCGTTGAATTAGGCAGGGGCGTCTACGAGCAGTACTTC.

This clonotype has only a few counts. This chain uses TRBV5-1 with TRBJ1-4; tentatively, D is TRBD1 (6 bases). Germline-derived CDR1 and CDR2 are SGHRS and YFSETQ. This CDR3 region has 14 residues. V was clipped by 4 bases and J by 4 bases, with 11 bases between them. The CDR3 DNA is TGCGCCAGCAGCAGGGGACAAGTTAATGAAAAACTGTTTTTT. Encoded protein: CASSRGQVNEKLFF.